This T cell receptor beta chain was recorded in a study of a mutant IDH1 vaccine in newly diagnosed glioma. Study context: The treated group averaged 40.4 years old and was about 60% male, approximately 40% female.

Profiled with immunoSEQ multiplex PCR; TCRdb holds only in-frame clones, not every one. The table includes about 54,000 clones, approximately 80% detected once. The time point was: week 35, safety follow-up. Topical imiquimod accompanied each vaccine dose, which consisted of 300 ug of mutant IDH1 20-mer peptide. Deletions cut 3 bases from V and 1 base from J, with 6 bases between. CDR1 and CDR2 from the germline V gene are LGHNA and YNFKEQ. The CDR3 runs 13 residues. This clone was detected a few times. Its antigen is not identified. The receptor comes from a woman between 18 and 29 years old with glioma. The chain uses TRBV4-2 and TRBJ1-1; D may be TRBD1 (5 bases). This specimen was PBMCs, taken from a glioma patient whose treatment included an IDH1 peptide vaccine. The CDR3 sequence: CASSQGGNTEAFF. CDR3 nucleotides: TGTGCCAGCAGCCAGGGGGGGAACACTGAAGCTTTCTTT.